Below are 29 T cell receptor beta chains sequenced from a single sample in a study of a mutant IDH1 vaccine in newly diagnosed glioma. Data came from immunoSEQ multiplex PCR; TCRdb stores just in-frame clones and leaves some out. The sample has 50,000 to 70,000 clones, roughly 90% seen once. Time point specified: week 35, safety follow-up. One vaccine dose held 300 ug of mutant IDH1 20-mer peptide and came with topical imiquimod. These receptors' antigens are unknown. The sample in question was PBMCs, obtained from a glioma patient whose treatment included an IDH1 peptide vaccine. The receptors derive from a man in his forties or fifties with glioma.

The chain carries TRBV7-2 and TRBJ2-1; D remains unclear. The CDR3 is 15 residues long. V was clipped by 2 bases and J by 1 base, with 9 bases between them. Germline-derived CDR1 and CDR2 are SGHTA and FQGNSA. The CDR3 loop reads CASSLYVGSYNEQFF. CDR3 sequence (DNA): TGTGCCAGCAGCTTATATGTAGGGTCCTACAATGAGCAGTTCTTC.

This clone turned up a few times. This CDR3 reads CASSHPLTSSSYNEQFF. Written as DNA, the CDR3 is TGCGCCAGCAGTCACCCACTGACGTCAAGCTCCTACAATGAGCAGTTCTTC. This chain uses TRBV23-1 with TRBJ2-1; D gene unclear. TRBV23-1 is annotated as an ORF whose role is uncertain. This CDR3 is 17 amino acids long. The V and J ends lost 3 bases and 0 bases respectively, with 15 bases between them.

As regards this clone: This sample includes further DNA sequences coding for the same CDR3. This chain connects TRBV9 to TRBJ1-5; D gene uncertain. The CDR3 is 13 amino acids. CDR1 and CDR2 (germline): SGDLS, YYNGEE. V lost 0 bases and J 6 bases, leaving 7 bases between the germline ends. For the CDR3, the DNA is TGTGCCAGCAGCGTAGGGGGAAGTCAGCCCCAGCATTTT. Protein: CASSVGGSQPQHF.

The chain couples TRBV4-2 to TRBJ2-1; the match to TRBD2 covers 10 bases. With 3 bases clipped from V and 4 bases from J, the junction kept 3 bases outside the gene matches. Germline V gene sequence: CDR1 LGHNA, CDR2 YNFKEQ. This CDR3 is 15 amino acids long. The CDR3 loop is CASSQGAGGYNEQFF. The CDR3 bases are TGTGCCAGCAGCCAGGGAGCGGGAGGGTACAATGAGCAGTTCTTC.

The rearrangement joins TRBV19 to TRBJ2-3, with 10 bases matching TRBD2. The germline V gene has CDR1 LNHDA and CDR2 SQIVND (reference sequence). Trimming took 6 bases from V and 10 from J; bases not matched to a gene: 13. The CDR3 runs 15 residues. The CDR3 nucleotides read TGTGCCAGTAGCTGGACTAGCGGTCCTGGCCGCGCGCAGTATTTT. This gives the protein CASSWTSGPGRAQYF.

The rearrangement joins TRBV6-1 to TRBJ2-7, with 7 bases matching TRBD1. V lost 6 bases to trimming and J lost 6 bases; unmatched junction nucleotides: 11. This CDR3 region has 14 residues. Germline loops: CDR1 MNHNS, CDR2 SASEGT. DNA of the CDR3: TGTGCCAGCAGCTTCCGGGACAGCCGGCTCGAGCAGTACTTC. Protein sequence: CASSFRDSRLEQYF.

The rearrangement uses TRBV7-9 and TRBJ1-4, with 7 bases matching TRBD1. This CDR3 contains 14 residues. CDR1 is SEHNR, CDR2 FQNEAQ, per germline (reference sequence). V gave up 5 bases and J gave up 8 bases; unmatched junction bases: 8. Here the CDR3 DNA reads TGTGCCAGCAGCGTAGACAGGGTGGGCGAAAAACTGTTTTTT. Residues: CASSVDRVGEKLFF.

This clone was recorded once. The chain has TRBV7-9 and TRBJ2-7, with TRBD2 matching 7 bases. Germline CDR1 and CDR2: SEHNR and FQNEAQ (reference sequence). The CDR3 has 16 residues. The V and J ends lost 5 bases and 6 bases, in that order; junction bases with no gene match: 16. CDR3 loop: CASSPKLKGGATEQYF. The CDR3 bases are TGTGCCAGCAGCCCGAAGTTGAAGGGAGGGGCCACCGAGCAGTACTTC.

J is TRBJ2-1 and V is TRBV10-3; D is perhaps TRBD2 (6 bases). V was cut by 3 bases and J by 6 bases, with 15 bases left in between. The germline CDR1 and CDR2 sequences are ENHRY and SYGVKD. This CDR3 spans 15 amino acids. The chain's CDR3 is CAISDPRGKGNEQFF. The CDR3, as DNA: TGTGCCATCAGTGACCCCCGCGGGAAGGGCAATGAGCAGTTCTTC.

The rearrangement uses TRBV5-4 and TRBJ1-2, with 10 bases identical to TRBD1. The CDR3 length is 15 residues. Germline V lookup: CDR1 SGHNT, CDR2 YYREEE (reference sequence). V shed 3 bases and J 3 bases; nucleotides not matched to a gene: 5. The CDR3 DNA reads TGTGCCAGCAGCTGGGGACAGGGGTTGCACTATGGCTACACCTTC. Amino acids: CASSWGQGLHYGYTF.

The V gene is TRBV6-1, the J gene TRBJ1-1; D is ambiguous. The CDR3 length is 11 residues. The germline V gene has CDR1 MNHNS and CDR2 SASEGT. V lost 8 bases, J lost 9 bases, and 13 bases lay in between. The CDR3, as DNA: TGTGCCAGCGGAGTCCGGGGTAAAGCTTTCTTT. This codes for CASGVRGKAFF.

This sequence joins TRBV9 and TRBJ2-7, with no clear D. The CDR3 covers 14 residues. From germline, CDR1 is SGDLS and CDR2 YYNGEE. V lost 4 bases to trimming and J lost 8 bases, with 19 bases between them. In DNA form, the CDR3 reads TGTGCCAGCAGCACTACTACCTGGTCTACGAAGCAGTACTTC. It specifies CASSTTTWSTKQYF.

The chain joins TRBV9 to TRBJ1-4; TRBD1 agrees at 7 bases. Trimming cost V 3 bases and J 4 bases; bases outside gene matches: 6. Germline assignment: CDR1 SGDLS and CDR2 YYNGEE. CDR3 length equals 15 residues. CDR3 sequence reads: CASSARTGSNEKLFF. The CDR3, as DNA: TGTGCCAGCAGCGCCCGGACAGGAAGTAATGAAAAACTGTTTTTT.

This clone has just one count. The J gene is TRBJ2-7, the V gene TRBV4-1; 10 nucleotides match TRBD2. The CDR3 is made up of 18 amino acids. The germline V gene has CDR1 MGHRA and CDR2 YSYEKL. With 0 bases clipped from V and 0 bases from J, the junction kept 8 bases outside the gene matches. CDR3 sequence: CASSQDQPSGSFSYEQYF. CDR3 bases: TGCGCCAGCAGCCAAGATCAGCCTAGCGGGAGTTTCTCCTACGAGCAGTACTTC.

This sequence joins TRBV6-5 and TRBJ1-1; no firm D call. Germline CDR1 reads MNHEY; CDR2 reads SVGAGI. V was trimmed by 2 bases and J by 4 bases, leaving 11 bases between them. This CDR3 comprises 14 residues. This CDR3 reads CASSYAGYRTEAFF. CDR3 sequence (DNA): TGTGCCAGCAGTTACGCGGGATATCGCACTGAAGCTTTCTTT.

The rearrangement links TRBV2 to TRBJ2-1; 12 bases are a match to TRBD1. CDR3 size: 17 residues. Germline V gene sequence: CDR1 SNHLY, CDR2 FYNNEI. V dropped 2 bases and J dropped 7; count of bases not matched to a gene: 9. The CDR3 nucleotides are TGTGCCAGCAGTGAATTCTTCGCGGGACAGGGGGCGAATGAGCAGTTCTTC. Protein product: CASSEFFAGQGANEQFF.

The gene calls are TRBV9 and TRBJ2-3; maybe TRBD2 (6 bases). Germline V lookup: CDR1 SGDLS, CDR2 YYNGEE. The V end lost 7 bases, the J end lost 6 bases, and 18 bases lay between the germline ends. This CDR3 has 14 residues. CDR3 in amino acids: CASRQGLEADTQYF. DNA for the CDR3: TGTGCCAGCCGCCAGGGACTGGAAGCCGATACGCAGTATTTT. Complete variable domain (other parts from reference TRBV9 and TRBJ2-3): DSGVTQTPKHLITATGQRVTLRCSPRSGDLSVYWYQQSLDQGLQFLIQYYNGEERAKGNILERFSAQQFPDLHSELNLSSLELGDSALYFCASRQGLEADTQYFGPGTRLTVL.

V usage is TRBV9 and J usage is TRBJ1-4; 8 bases agree with TRBD1. The CDR3 totals 15 residues. J gave up 5 bases and V 4 bases, and 7 bases lay outside the gene matches. CDR1 and CDR2 from the germline V gene are SGDLS and YYNGEE. The CDR3 protein is CASSTQDRANEKLFF. CDR3 nucleotide sequence: TGTGCCAGCAGCACCCAGGACAGGGCAAATGAAAAACTGTTTTTT.

The chain is built from TRBV6-5 and TRBJ1-5, with a weak D call TRBD1 (6 bases). The germline CDR1 and CDR2 sequences are MNHEY and SVGAGI. This CDR3 spans 15 amino acids. The ends were cut back, 6 bases at V and 4 bases at J, with 16 bases in the middle. The CDR3 here is CASRLGGSPNQPQHF. In nucleotides, the CDR3 is TGTGCCAGCAGACTCGGGGGCAGTCCTAATCAGCCCCAGCATTTT.

The chain joins TRBV10-2 to TRBJ2-5; the match to TRBD2 covers 13 bases. Germline V CDR1 and CDR2: WSHSY, SAAADI. V gave up 8 bases and J gave up 5 bases; unmatched junction bases: 5. The CDR3 runs 14 residues. The CDR3 protein is CASWTSGSRETQYF. Here the CDR3 DNA reads TGCGCCAGCTGGACTAGCGGGAGTCGGGAGACCCAGTACTTC.

The chain carries TRBV19 and TRBJ2-1; 9 nucleotides agree with TRBD2. J lost 7 bases, V lost 6 bases, and 10 bases had no gene match. The CDR3 spans 15 residues. Germline values: CDR1 LNHDA, CDR2 SQIVND (reference sequence). The CDR3 DNA is TGTGCCAGTAGCCCCGTGGTAGCGGGAGTAAATGAGCAGTTCTTC. Translation gives CASSPVVAGVNEQFF.

Comment on this clone: One end of the junction fails to match germline, which may point to a read error. The CDR3 protein is CASSKASADTQYF. The CDR3 nucleotides read TGTGCCAGCAGTAAAGCCAGCGCAGATACGCAGTATTTT. The chain carries TRBV6-1 and TRBJ2-3; no clear D. Germline V lookup: CDR1 MNHNS, CDR2 SASEGT. The CDR3 is made up of 13 amino acids.

The chain is built from TRBV15 and TRBJ1-5; no definite D call. The V end was cut by 1 base, the J end by 1 base, with 11 bases between. CDR3 length equals 16 residues. The germline V gene has CDR1 LNHNV and CDR2 YYDKDF (reference sequence). The CDR3 nucleotides are TGTGCCACCAGCAGAGGAAGTTGGAGCAGCAATCAGCCCCAGCATTTT. The encoded protein is CATSRGSWSSNQPQHF.

The chain carries TRBV9 and TRBJ2-7, with 7 positions matching TRBD1. V lost 0 bases and J lost 0; bases outside the gene matches: 3. This CDR3 is 15 amino acids long. Germline CDR1 reads SGDLS; CDR2 reads YYNGEE. Here the CDR3 reads CASSVEGQPSYEQYF. The DNA of the CDR3 is TGTGCCAGCAGCGTAGAGGGACAGCCCTCCTACGAGCAGTACTTC.

The genes are TRBV6-1 and TRBJ1-5; D ambiguous. CDR1 MNHNS and CDR2 SASEGT come from the germline V gene. CDR3 length: 16 amino acids. Trimming pared 1 base from V and 0 bases from J, leaving 10 bases between. The CDR3 is CASSEDSGHSNQPQHF. For the CDR3, the DNA is TGTGCCAGCAGTGAAGATAGTGGCCATAGCAATCAGCCCCAGCATTTT.

The chain uses TRBV15 and TRBJ2-5; 13 positions agree with TRBD2. V lost 4 bases to trimming and J lost 3 bases; unmatched junction nucleotides: 11. The CDR3 totals 18 residues. The germline gives CDR1 LNHNV, CDR2 YYDKDF (reference sequence). The CDR3 DNA sequence: TGTGCCACCAGCACTCAAACGGGACTAGCGGGGCCGAAAGAGACCCAGTACTTC. Residues: CATSTQTGLAGPKETQYF.

This sequence joins TRBV5-1 and TRBJ2-2; 7 bases align to TRBD1. Germline values: CDR1 SGHRS, CDR2 YFSETQ. The CDR3 is 17 amino acids. V was clipped by 4 bases and J by 0 bases; unmatched bases: 9. The CDR3 bases are TGCGCCAGCAGCCCCTCTGCCGGGACAGCGAACACCGGGGAGCTGTTTTTT. This encodes CASSPSAGTANTGELFF. Full variable domain (remainder filled in from reference TRBV5-1 and TRBJ2-2): KAGVTQTPRYLIKTRGQQVTLSCSPISGHRSVSWYQQTPGQGLQFLFEYFSETQRNKGNFPGRFSGRQFSNSRSEMNVSTLELGDSALYLCASSPSAGTANTGELFFGEGSRLTVL.

V gene TRBV5-1 combines with J gene TRBJ1-2, with unresolved D. This CDR3 has 16 residues. V was trimmed by 0 bases and J by 0 bases, leaving 12 bases between them. Germline V CDR1 and CDR2: SGHRS, YFSETQ. The CDR3: CASSLVSGYANYGYTF. The DNA of the CDR3 is TGCGCCAGCAGCTTGGTCTCCGGGTACGCTAACTATGGCTACACCTTC. Drawing the rest from reference TRBV5-1 and TRBJ1-2, the complete variable domain is KAGVTQTPRYLIKTRGQQVTLSCSPISGHRSVSWYQQTPGQGLQFLFEYFSETQRNKGNFPGRFSGRQFSNSRSEMNVSTLELGDSALYLCASSLVSGYANYGYTFGSGTRLTVV.

V gene TRBV18 combines with J gene TRBJ2-5, with D possibly being TRBD1 (5 bases). V was shortened by 3 bases and J by 2 bases, with 10 bases between the two germline ends. CDR1 is KGHSH and CDR2 is LQKENI in the germline V gene. This CDR3 is 14 amino acids long. The CDR3 here is CASSPLDSQETQYF. The CDR3 coding sequence is TGTGCCAGCTCACCTCTTGACAGTCAAGAGACCCAGTACTTC.